These 25 T cell receptor beta chains were sequenced from one sample in a study of regulatory T cells in long-lasting Graves disease. Documented time point: persistent/refractory GD, antithyroid drugs over 5 years with positive TRAb. RNA extracted from PBMCs served as the sequencing template. For TCR beta, libraries came from iRepertoire HTBI primers and Arm-PCR of CDR3 regions. MiXCR, applied by TCRdb to the multiplex PCR reads, yields one record per CDR3 protein. The sample shows about 460,000 distinct CDR3 sequences, under 25% of them seen only once. This sample comprised peripheral blood mononuclear cells (PBMCs), obtained when the disease was refractory, from a patient treated with antithyroid drugs. These receptors came from a female donor with Graves disease.

A word on this clonotype: A much larger clone differs from this one at a single base, so this may be a read error. The chain couples TRBV9 to TRBJ2-5; no definite D call. The DNA end favors TRBJ2-1, so the J call may be wrong. Looked up from germline, CDR1 is SGDLS and CDR2 is YYNGEE. This CDR3 has 14 residues. The CDR3 DNA reads TGTGCCAGCAGTCCATTGACTTATGAAGAGACCCAGTTCTTC. Residues: CASSPLTYEETQFF.

The chain joins TRBV18 to TRBJ2-7, with D uncertain. This CDR3 is built from 14 residues. V lost 3 bases to trimming and J lost 0 bases, with 9 bases between them. Germline CDR1 KGHSH, CDR2 LQKENI. The CDR3 DNA reads TGTGCCAGCTCACCTTCGTCAAGCTCCTACGAGCAGTACTTC. This sequence encodes CASSPSSSSYEQYF.

The chain joins TRBV7-2 to TRBJ1-4, with TRBD1 matching 8 bases. The germline V gene has CDR1 SGHTA and CDR2 FQGNSA. There are 17 residues in the CDR3. V lost 2 bases, J lost 8 bases, and 13 bases stayed unmatched. CDR3 bases: TGTGCCAGCAGCTTATGGGGGGACAGGAGATATCGGGAAAAACTGTTTTTT. As protein: CASSLWGDRRYREKLFF.

This clonotype showed up many times. This chain links TRBV6-1 with TRBJ1-3, with TRBD1 matching 8 bases. The CDR3 is made up of 14 amino acids. CDR1 is MNHNS, CDR2 SASEGT, per germline. The J segment lost 4 bases and the V segment lost 3 bases, leaving 2 bases of the junction unmatched. CDR3 sequence: CASSDWTGGNTIYF. Written as DNA, the CDR3 is TGTGCCAGCAGTGATTGGACAGGGGGAAACACCATATATTTT.

On this clonotype: Possible read error: a much larger clone is one base away. The missing conserved phenylalanine or tryptophan at the end of this CDR3 makes a read error likely. The rearrangement joins TRBV27 to TRBJ1-2; D gene unclear. The CDR3 covers 13 residues. Per the germline V gene, CDR1 is MNHEY and CDR2 is SMNVEV (reference sequence). V lost 4 bases and J 6 bases, leaving 12 bases between the germline ends. CDR3 sequence reads: CASSSQGEHGYTL. CDR3 DNA: TGTGCCAGCAGTTCCCAAGGAGAGCATGGCTACACCCTC.

The sample holds many counts of this clonotype. This chain links TRBV11-2 with TRBJ2-5; D is unresolved. The CDR3 extends over 14 amino acids. The V and J ends lost 0 bases and 5 bases respectively, with 10 bases between them. Germline CDR1 SGHAT, CDR2 FQNNGV. The CDR3, as DNA: TGTGCCAGCAGCTTAGATGCCTGGGATGAGACCCAGTACTTC. Protein product: CASSLDAWDETQYF. Combining the CDR3 with reference TRBV11-2 and TRBJ2-5 gives the whole variable domain EAGVAQSPRYKIIEKRQSVAFWCNPISGHATLYWYQQILGQGPKLLIQFQNNGVVDDSQLPKDRFSAERLKGVDSTLKIQPAKLEDSAVYLCASSLDAWDETQYFGPGTRLLVL.

This clonotype showed up many times. The V call is TRBV28, the J call TRBJ1-5; no definite D call. There are 13 residues in the CDR3. V lost 2 bases and J lost 7, with 9 bases in between. Germline CDR1 is MDHEN and CDR2 is SYDVKM. CDR3 residues: CASSLGKWQPQHF. CDR3 in DNA: TGTGCCAGCAGTTTAGGGAAGTGGCAGCCCCAGCATTTT.

The chain is built from TRBV13 and TRBJ2-5, with 11 bases matching TRBD2. This CDR3 comprises 15 residues. The germline gives CDR1 PRHDT, CDR2 FYEKMQ (reference sequence). Trimming at V came to 1 base and at J to 4 bases, leaving 2 bases not matched to a gene. CDR3 nucleotides: TGTGCCAGCAGCTTAGTAGCGGGGGGGGGAGAGACCCAGTACTTC. Its translation: CASSLVAGGGETQYF.

This clonotype was recorded many times. The chain recombines TRBV10-3 with TRBJ2-5; 10 bases line up with TRBD1. There are 14 residues in the CDR3. The V gene end was trimmed by 2 bases and the J gene end by 4 bases; junction bases not matched to a gene: 1. Germline-derived CDR1 and CDR2 are ENHRY and SYGVKD. The CDR3 DNA is TGTGCCATCAGTGAGGGACAGGGGGGAGAGACCCAGTACTTC. Residues: CAISEGQGGETQYF.

This chain uses TRBV4-1 with TRBJ2-4; D is possibly TRBD2 (5 bases). Trimming stripped 1 base from V and 2 bases from J, with 9 bases between. There are 15 residues in the CDR3. The germline CDR1 and CDR2 sequences are MGHRA and YSYEKL. The CDR3 sequence: CASSQVGGSKNIQYF. The CDR3 DNA reads TGCGCCAGCAGCCAAGTTGGCGGGTCCAAAAACATTCAGTACTTC.

The V gene is TRBV15, the J gene TRBJ2-1; 10 bases are shared with TRBD1. The length of the CDR3 is 13 residues. J gave up 14 bases and V 3 bases, and 7 bases lay outside the gene matches. Germline CDR1 is LNHNV and CDR2 is YYDKDF (reference sequence). The DNA of the CDR3 is TGTGCCACCAGCAGGGGGACAGGGGAAAGGGAGTTCTTC. Translation gives CATSRGTGEREFF.

As concerns this clonotype: Being one base from a much bigger clone, this may be a read error. The chain combines TRBV20-1 with TRBJ2-7; TRBD2 is a possible D gene (5 bases). Germline assignment: CDR1 DFQATT and CDR2 SNEGSKA (reference sequence). The CDR3 consists of 13 residues. CDR3 in amino acids: CSANRPGYYEQHF. The CDR3 DNA is TGCAGTGCGAACCGGCCGGGGTACTACGAGCAGCACTTC.

This clonotype was observed at least ten times. This chain links TRBV29-1 with TRBJ1-2; D remains unclear. The V gene's germline CDR1 is SQVTM and CDR2 ANQGSEA. The CDR3 sequence is 13 residues long. Trimming shortened V by 6 bases and J by 5 bases, and 16 bases separated the two germline ends. CDR3 loop: CSVPSGKGYGYTF. The CDR3 DNA is TGCAGCGTGCCCTCCGGGAAGGGATATGGCTACACCTTC.

This clonotype was counted a single time. In this CDR3 the conserved last residue, phenylalanine or tryptophan, is missing, so a read error is likely. The rearrangement uses TRBV15 and TRBJ2-1, with TRBD1 matching 7 bases. The length of the CDR3 is 15 residues. Per germline, CDR1 LNHNV and CDR2 YYDKDF (reference sequence). The CDR3, as DNA: TGTGCCACCAGCACCCCCGACAGGGCAGGCAATGGGCAGTTCCTC. Protein sequence: CATSTPDRAGNGQFL.

This clonotype was seen many times. The chain carries TRBV20-1 and TRBJ2-5; D gene unclear. Germline-derived CDR1 and CDR2 are DFQATT and SNEGSKA (reference sequence). The V end was cut by 5 bases, the J end by 0 bases, with 10 bases between. The length of the CDR3 is 13 residues. The CDR3 DNA is TGCAGTGCTCCTGACACGGACCAAGAGACCCAGTACTTC. Translated: CSAPDTDQETQYF.

The chain couples TRBV18 to TRBJ1-3; no reliable D call. Germline assignment: CDR1 KGHSH and CDR2 LQKENI. CDR3 length: 15 residues. V dropped 3 bases and J dropped 0 bases, with 9 bases sitting between them. CDR3 in amino acids: CASSPSGDSGNTIYF. The CDR3 bases are TGTGCCAGCTCACCTAGCGGGGACTCTGGAAACACCATATATTTT.

This chain joins TRBV30 and TRBJ1-5, with 8 bases aligning to TRBD1. Germline V gene lookup returns CDR1 GTSNPN and CDR2 SVGIG (reference sequence). The CDR3 totals 13 residues. The CDR3: CSGSTGDNQPQHF. CDR3 DNA: TGTTCGGGATCGACAGGGGATAATCAGCCCCAGCATTTT.

The chain recombines TRBV7-8 with TRBJ2-7; TRBD2 agrees at 7 bases. Germline V lookup: CDR1 SGHVS, CDR2 FQNEAQ. The junction had 7 bases not matched to a gene; V was cut back by 5 bases and J by 0 bases. This CDR3 spans 15 amino acids. The CDR3 DNA follows: TGTGCCAGCAGCCCACTAGCGCCAAGCTCCTACGAGCAGTACTTC. Its translation is CASSPLAPSSYEQYF.

This clonotype came up a few times. This chain connects TRBV28 to TRBJ2-2, with a tentative D call TRBD1 (5 bases). Trimming removed 4 bases from V and 2 bases from J, with 14 bases in between. Per the germline V gene, CDR1 is MDHEN and CDR2 is SYDVKM. The CDR3 runs 16 residues. This CDR3 reads CASSWGTWGNTGELFF. In DNA, the CDR3 is TGTGCCAGCAGTTGGGGCACATGGGGTAACACCGGGGAGCTGTTTTTT.

This clonotype was seen repeatedly, ten times or more. V is TRBV7-2 and J is TRBJ2-7; 7 nucleotides line up with TRBD1. Germline values: CDR1 SGHTA, CDR2 FQGNSA. The V gene end was trimmed by 5 bases and the J gene end by 3 bases; junction bases not matched to a gene: 7. The CDR3 consists of 14 residues. Here the CDR3 reads CASSGQVGDYEQYF. The CDR3 nucleotides read TGTGCCAGCAGCGGACAGGTGGGAGACTACGAGCAGTACTTC. The complete variable domain, with remaining parts taken from reference TRBV7-2 and TRBJ2-7, reads GAGVSQSPSNKVTEKGKDVELRCDPISGHTALYWYRQSLGQGLEFLIYFQGNSAPDKSGLPSDRFSAERTGGSVSTLTIQRTQQEDSAVYLCASSGQVGDYEQYFGPGTRLTVT.

The J gene is TRBJ2-1, the V gene TRBV2, with 7 nucleotides matching TRBD2. Germline trimming cut 6 bases from V and 5 bases from J; bases unmatched to any gene: 19. CDR3 length: 18 amino acids. Germline CDR1 and CDR2: SNHLY and FYNNEI. The CDR3 coding sequence is TGTGCCAGCAGCCCCCTCTCGCGGCGGGAGCCAGTAAACAATGAGCAGTTCTTC. Amino acids: CASSPLSRREPVNNEQFF.

Many counts were recorded for this clonotype. The chain uses TRBV2 and TRBJ1-1; possible D gene TRBD1, 6 bases. Germline loops: CDR1 SNHLY, CDR2 FYNNEI. The CDR3 loop spans 12 amino acids. The V end was cut by 6 bases, the J end by 5 bases, with 10 bases between. CDR3 in amino acids: CASSMTGTEAFF. The CDR3 DNA reads as TGTGCCAGCAGCATGACAGGAACTGAAGCTTTCTTT.

This sequence joins TRBV30 and TRBJ1-5, with a weak D call TRBD1 (5 bases). Trimming shortened V by 2 bases and J by 5 bases, and 13 bases separated the two germline ends. Germline CDR1 GTSNPN, CDR2 SVGIG (reference sequence). This CDR3 comprises 14 residues. The CDR3 DNA sequence: TGTGCCTGGAGTAGGGTAGGGGCCTATCAGCCCCAGCATTTT. This sequence encodes CAWSRVGAYQPQHF. Variable domain in full (rest from reference TRBV30 and TRBJ1-5): SQTIHQWPATLVQPVGSPLSLECTVEGTSNPNLYWYRQAAGRGLQLLFYSVGIGQISSEVPQNLSASRPQDRQFILSSKKLLLSDSGFYLCAWSRVGAYQPQHFGDGTRLSIL.

This chain joins TRBV5-1 and TRBJ2-1; no firm D call. V lost 0 bases, J lost 4 bases, and 5 bases lay in between. The CDR3 spans 13 residues. Germline CDR1 SGHRS, CDR2 YFSETQ. As DNA, the CDR3 is TGCGCCAGCAGCTTGGCCATTTACAATGAGCAGTTCTTC. It is translated as CASSLAIYNEQFF. The whole variable domain, filled in from reference TRBV5-1 and TRBJ2-1, reads KAGVTQTPRYLIKTRGQQVTLSCSPISGHRSVSWYQQTPGQGLQFLFEYFSETQRNKGNFPGRFSGRQFSNSRSEMNVSTLELGDSALYLCASSLAIYNEQFFGPGTRLTVL.

The chain joins TRBV7-3 to TRBJ2-2; D might be TRBD1 (6 bases). The CDR3 contains 16 residues. Trimming pared 2 bases from V and 3 bases from J, leaving 13 bases between. Germline assignment: CDR1 SGHTA and CDR2 FQGTGA. Here the CDR3 DNA reads TGTGCCAGCAGCTTACAGGGGCAGCACTACACCGGGGAGCTGTTTTTT. Translation gives CASSLQGQHYTGELFF.